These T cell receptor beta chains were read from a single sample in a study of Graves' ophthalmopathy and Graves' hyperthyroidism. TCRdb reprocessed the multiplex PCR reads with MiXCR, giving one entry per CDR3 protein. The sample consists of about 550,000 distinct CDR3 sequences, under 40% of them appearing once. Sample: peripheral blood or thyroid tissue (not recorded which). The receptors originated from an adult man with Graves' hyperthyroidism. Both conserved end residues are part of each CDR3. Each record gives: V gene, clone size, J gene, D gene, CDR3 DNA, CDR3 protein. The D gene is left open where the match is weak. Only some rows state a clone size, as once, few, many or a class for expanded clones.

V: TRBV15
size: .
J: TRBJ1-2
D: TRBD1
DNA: TGTGCCGCGGGACAGGGCCGCTATGGCTACACCTTC
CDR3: CAAGQGRYGYTF

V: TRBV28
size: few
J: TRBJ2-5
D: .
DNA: TGTGCCAGCAGAGCAAATGAGGCGACCCAGTACTTC
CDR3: CASRANEATQYF

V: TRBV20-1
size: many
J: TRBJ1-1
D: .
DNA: TGCAGTGCTAGCTCGGGACACCTGGGGACTGAAGCTTTCTTT
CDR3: CSASSGHLGTEAFF

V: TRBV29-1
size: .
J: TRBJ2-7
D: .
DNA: TGCAACGCAAAACAGGGGGAGGGTGGGCAGTACTTC
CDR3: CNAKQGEGGQYF

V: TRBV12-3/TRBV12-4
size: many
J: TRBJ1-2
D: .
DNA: TGTGCCAGCAGTATGGAAGCGGAAGGCTACACCTTC
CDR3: CASSMEAEGYTF

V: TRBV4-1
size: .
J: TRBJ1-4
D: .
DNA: TGCGCCAACAGCCAAGATGCGGGTTGGGAAAAACTGTTTTTT
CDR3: CANSQDAGWEKLFF

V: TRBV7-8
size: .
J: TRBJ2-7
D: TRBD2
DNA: TGTGCCAGCAGCACGAGCGGGAGTGCCATCGAGCAGTACTTC
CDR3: CASSTSGSAIEQYF

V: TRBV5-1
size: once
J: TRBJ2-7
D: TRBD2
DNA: TGCGCCAGCAATCCCGGCGGGGGTCCCTCCTACGAGCAGTACTTC
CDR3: CASNPGGGPSYEQYF

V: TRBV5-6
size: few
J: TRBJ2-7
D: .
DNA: TGTGCCAGCAGCTTTGCGCCCCAGGGCTACGAGCAGTACTTC
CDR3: CASSFAPQGYEQYF

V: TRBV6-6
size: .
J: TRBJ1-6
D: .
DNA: TGTGCCAGCAGCCATACTAGCGGGGAAGTTTCACCCCTCCACTTT
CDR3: CASSHTSGEVSPLHF

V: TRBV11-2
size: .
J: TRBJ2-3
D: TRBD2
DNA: TGTGCCAGCAGCTACCGTAGCGGGAGGGCCAGTGATACGCAGTATTTT
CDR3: CASSYRSGRASDTQYF

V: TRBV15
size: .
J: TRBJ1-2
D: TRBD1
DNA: TGTGCCGCGGGACAGCAACCCTATGGCTACACCTTC
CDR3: CAAGQQPYGYTF

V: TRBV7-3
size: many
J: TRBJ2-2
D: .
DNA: TGTGCCAGCAGCTTGGAGTACACCGGGGAGCTGTTTTTT
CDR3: CASSLEYTGELFF

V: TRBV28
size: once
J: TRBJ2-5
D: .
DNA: TGTGCCAGCAGTTCCCCGCTCGGGGGCTACCAAGAGGCCCAGTACTTC
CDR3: CASSSPLGGYQEAQYF

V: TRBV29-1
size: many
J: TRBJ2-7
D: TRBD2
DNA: TGCAGCGTTGCCGGGAGCGGGAACTACGAGCAGTACTTC
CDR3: CSVAGSGNYEQYF

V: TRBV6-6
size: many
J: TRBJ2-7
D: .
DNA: TGTGCCAGCAGTTACTCGAGGCGCAGGGCTAGTTACGAGCAGTACTTC
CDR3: CASSYSRRRASYEQYF

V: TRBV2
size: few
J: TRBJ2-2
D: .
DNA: TGTGCCAGCAGTGAAGATCTACGGGGCAGCGGGGAGCTGTTTTTT
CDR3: CASSEDLRGSGELFF

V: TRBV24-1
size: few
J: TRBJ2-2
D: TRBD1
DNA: TGTGCCACCGAGGACAGGGCGGACACCGGGGAGCTGTTTTTT
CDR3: CATEDRADTGELFF

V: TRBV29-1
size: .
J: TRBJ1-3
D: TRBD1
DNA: TGCAGCGTTGAAGCACCCCGGGACAGGGCTGGAAACACCATATATTTT
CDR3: CSVEAPRDRAGNTIYF

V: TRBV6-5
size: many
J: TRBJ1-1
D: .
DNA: TGTGCCAGCAGTTACGAGGGGGGACGAACTGAAGCTTTCTTT
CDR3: CASSYEGGRTEAFF

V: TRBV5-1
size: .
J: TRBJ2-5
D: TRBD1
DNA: TGCGCCAGCAGCTTAGTGGCGGACAGGGGGTTTGGAGAGACCCAGTACTTC
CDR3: CASSLVADRGFGETQYF

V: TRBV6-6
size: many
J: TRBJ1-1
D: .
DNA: TGTGCCAGCAGCCAGAGGGACACTGAAGCTTTCTTT
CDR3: CASSQRDTEAFF

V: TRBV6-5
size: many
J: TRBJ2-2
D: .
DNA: TGTGCCAGCAGGCAGGAGTTTCGTTGGTCCGGGGAGCTGTTTTTT
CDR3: CASRQEFRWSGELFF

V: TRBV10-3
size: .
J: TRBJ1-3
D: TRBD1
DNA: TGTGCCATCAGTGCCAGGGGGAACACCATATATTTT
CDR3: CAISARGNTIYF

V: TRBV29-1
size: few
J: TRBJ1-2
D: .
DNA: TGCAGCGCAACCAGCCGGGCTAACTATGGCTACACCTTC
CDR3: CSATSRANYGYTF

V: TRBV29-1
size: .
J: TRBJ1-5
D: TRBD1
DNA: TGCAGCGTCACCTTGACCGGGACAGGGAATCAGCCCCAGCATTTT
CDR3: CSVTLTGTGNQPQHF

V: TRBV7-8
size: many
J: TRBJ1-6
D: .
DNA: TGTGCCAGCAGCCCCTCTAATTCCGGGAATTCACCCCTCCACTTT
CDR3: CASSPSNSGNSPLHF

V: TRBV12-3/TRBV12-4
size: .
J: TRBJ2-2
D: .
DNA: TGTGCCAGCAGTTTAAGTTGGGGGAACACCGGGGAGCTGTTTTTT
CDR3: CASSLSWGNTGELFF

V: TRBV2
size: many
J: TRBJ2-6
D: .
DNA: TGTGCCAGCAGGGCGCGGGGACTCGATTCTGGGGCCAACGTCCTGACTTTC
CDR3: CASRARGLDSGANVLTF

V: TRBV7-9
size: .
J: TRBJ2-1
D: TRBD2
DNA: TGTGCCAGCAGCTCGGCCGGGACTAGCGGGTACAATGAGCAGTTCTTC
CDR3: CASSSAGTSGYNEQFF

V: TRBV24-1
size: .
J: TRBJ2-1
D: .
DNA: TGTGCCACCAGTGATTTGCCGACTGGACCTGATGATGAGCAGTTCTTC
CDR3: CATSDLPTGPDDEQFF

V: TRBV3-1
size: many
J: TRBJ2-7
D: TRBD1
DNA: TGTGCCAGCAGAGGGACAGGCCGCTCCTACGAGCAGTACTTC
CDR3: CASRGTGRSYEQYF

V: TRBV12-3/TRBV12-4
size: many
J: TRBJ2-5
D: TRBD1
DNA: TGTGCCAGCGCAGTGACAGGGGAAGAGACCCAGTACTTC
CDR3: CASAVTGEETQYF

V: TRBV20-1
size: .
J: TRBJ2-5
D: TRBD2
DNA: TGCAGTGCTAGAGATATGGTAGCGGGGCAAGAGACCCAGTACTTC
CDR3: CSARDMVAGQETQYF

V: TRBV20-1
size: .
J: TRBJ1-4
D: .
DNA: TGCAGTGCTAGAGATTCCCCAAATGAAAAACTGTTTTTT
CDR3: CSARDSPNEKLFF

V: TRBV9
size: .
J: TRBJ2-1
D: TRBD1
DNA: TGTGCCAGCAGCGTAGGGTACAGGGGGTCCTCCTACAATGAGCAGTTCTTC
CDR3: CASSVGYRGSSYNEQFF

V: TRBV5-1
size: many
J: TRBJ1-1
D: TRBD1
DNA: TGCGCCAGCAGCGGTACTACAGGGGTGACTGAAGCTTTCTTT
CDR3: CASSGTTGVTEAFF

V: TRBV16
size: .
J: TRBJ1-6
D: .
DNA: TGTGCCAGCAGCCAATCTCAGGGCCCCTATAATTCACCCCTCCACTTT
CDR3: CASSQSQGPYNSPLHF

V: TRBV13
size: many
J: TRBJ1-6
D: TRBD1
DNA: TGTGCCAGCAGCTTAGGACAGGGGGGATCCTATAATTCACCCCTCCACTTT
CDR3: CASSLGQGGSYNSPLHF

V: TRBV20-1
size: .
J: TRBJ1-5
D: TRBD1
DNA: TGCAGTGCTAGAGAAGGGACAGGGGGGTCGGCCGGTCAGCCCCAGCATTTT
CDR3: CSAREGTGGSAGQPQHF

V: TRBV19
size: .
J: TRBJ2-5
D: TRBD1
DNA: TGTGCCAGTAGGCCGACAGGGAAAGTTGAGACCCAGTACTTC
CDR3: CASRPTGKVETQYF